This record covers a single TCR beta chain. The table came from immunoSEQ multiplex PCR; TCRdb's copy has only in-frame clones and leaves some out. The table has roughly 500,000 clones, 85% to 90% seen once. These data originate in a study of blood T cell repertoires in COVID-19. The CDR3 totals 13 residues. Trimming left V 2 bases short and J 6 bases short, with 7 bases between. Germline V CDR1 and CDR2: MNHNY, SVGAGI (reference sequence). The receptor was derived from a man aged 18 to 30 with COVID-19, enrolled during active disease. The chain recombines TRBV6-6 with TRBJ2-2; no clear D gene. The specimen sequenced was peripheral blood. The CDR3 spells CASSYTQPGELFF. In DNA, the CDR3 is TGTGCCAGCAGTTACACACAGCCCGGGGAGCTGTTTTTT.